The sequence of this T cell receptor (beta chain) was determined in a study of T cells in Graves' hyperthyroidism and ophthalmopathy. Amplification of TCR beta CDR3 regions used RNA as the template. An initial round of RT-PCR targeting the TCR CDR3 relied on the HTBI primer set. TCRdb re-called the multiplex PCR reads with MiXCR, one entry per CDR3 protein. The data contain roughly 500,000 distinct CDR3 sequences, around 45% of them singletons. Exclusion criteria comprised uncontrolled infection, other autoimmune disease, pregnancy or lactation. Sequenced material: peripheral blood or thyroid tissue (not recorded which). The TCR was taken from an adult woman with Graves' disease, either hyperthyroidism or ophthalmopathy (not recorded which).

CDR3: CASSLPGQTQYF. Written as DNA, the CDR3 is TGTGCCAGCAGCCTACCGGGACAGACCCAGTACTTC. The chain links TRBV6-6 to TRBJ2-5; D is possibly TRBD1 or TRBD2 (5 bases each). The CDR3 is 12 residues long. Germline V gene data show CDR1 as MNHNY and CDR2 as SVGAGI (reference sequence). V was cut by 6 bases and J by 6 bases, with 11 bases left in between.